The clone carrying this T cell receptor (beta chain) has a handful of counts. Its target is unknown. The sample originates from a study of response to subunit inactivated influenza vaccine. General study findings and limits: Few new T cells, the authors suggested, are recruited by each seasonal influenza vaccination.

TCRdb reanalysed the RT-PCR reads using MiXCR and keeps one entry per CDR3 protein. The data hold about 700,000 distinct CDR3 sequences, with about 14% observed a single time. There are 12 residues in the CDR3. Germline V CDR1 and CDR2: SQVTM, ANQGSEA. Trimming cost V 1 base and J 4 bases, with 6 bases left between them. The material sequenced was PBMCs from blood, taken 14 to 15 days before vaccination. The J gene is TRBJ2-3, the V gene TRBV29-1, with D unresolved. This TCR derives from a man aged 50 to 60 who received an inactivated influenza vaccine. The CDR3 nucleotides read TGCAGCGTTGAAGGGCTTTCAGATACGCAGTATTTT. Translated, it gives CSVEGLSDTQYF.